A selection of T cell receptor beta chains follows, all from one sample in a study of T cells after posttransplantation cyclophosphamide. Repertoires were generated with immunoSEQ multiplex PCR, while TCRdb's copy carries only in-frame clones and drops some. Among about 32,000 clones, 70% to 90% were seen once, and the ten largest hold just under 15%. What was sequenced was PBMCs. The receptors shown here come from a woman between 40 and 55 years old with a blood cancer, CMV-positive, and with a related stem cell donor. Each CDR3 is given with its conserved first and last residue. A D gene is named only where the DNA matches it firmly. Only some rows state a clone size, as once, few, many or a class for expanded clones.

CDR3 protein: CASSLARETEAFF; CDR3 DNA: TGTGCCAGCAGCCTAGCCAGGGAAACTGAAGCTTTCTTT; CDR3 length: 13; V gene: TRBV7-2; J gene: TRBJ1-1; D gene: .; clone size: .
CDR3 protein: CASRTDRSLNTEAFF; CDR3 DNA: TGTGCCAGCAGGACTGACAGGTCCCTTAACACTGAAGCTTTCTTT; CDR3 length: 15; V gene: TRBV6-1; J gene: TRBJ1-1; D gene: .; clone size: .
CDR3 protein: CSPVEGANTQYF; CDR3 DNA: TGCAGCCCGGTGGAGGGGGCAAATACGCAGTATTTT; CDR3 length: 12; V gene: TRBV29-1; J gene: TRBJ2-3; D gene: .; clone size: .
CDR3 protein: CASSLYLSGTSGGYEQYF; CDR3 DNA: TGCGCCAGCAGCTTGTACCTCTCCGGGACTAGCGGGGGTTACGAGCAGTACTTC; CDR3 length: 18; V gene: TRBV5-1; J gene: TRBJ2-7; D gene: TRBD2; clone size: .
CDR3 protein: CASSQGFFRGEAFF; CDR3 DNA: TGTGCCAGCAGCCAAGGGTTCTTCAGGGGTGAAGCTTTCTTT; CDR3 length: 14; V gene: TRBV5-4; J gene: TRBJ1-1; D gene: .; clone size: .
CDR3 protein: CASSQVRGGIETQYF; CDR3 DNA: TGTGCCAGCAGCCAAGTCCGGGGAGGGATAGAGACCCAGTACTTC; CDR3 length: 15; V gene: TRBV4-2; J gene: TRBJ2-5; D gene: TRBD2; clone size: .
CDR3 protein: CASTSSGVYGYTF; CDR3 DNA: TGTGCCAGCACCTCCAGCGGGGTTTATGGCTACACCTTC; CDR3 length: 13; V gene: TRBV6-1; J gene: TRBJ1-2; D gene: .; clone size: once
CDR3 protein: CASSSPSGGATDTQYF; CDR3 DNA: TGTGCCAGTAGTTCCCCTAGCGGGGGGGCCACAGATACGCAGTATTTT; CDR3 length: 16; V gene: TRBV19; J gene: TRBJ2-3; D gene: TRBD2; clone size: .
CDR3 protein: CASSVSPSNTGELFF; CDR3 DNA: TGTGCCAGCAGCGTATCCCCTTCGAACACCGGGGAGCTGTTTTTT; CDR3 length: 15; V gene: TRBV9; J gene: TRBJ2-2; D gene: .; clone size: .
CDR3 protein: CASRTTGTYEQYF; CDR3 DNA: TGTGCCAGCAGGACCACAGGAACCTACGAGCAGTACTTC; CDR3 length: 13; V gene: TRBV28; J gene: TRBJ2-7; D gene: .; clone size: .
CDR3 protein: CASSSTNYGYTF; CDR3 DNA: TGTGCCAGCAGCTCTACGAATTATGGCTACACCTTC; CDR3 length: 12; V gene: TRBV11-1; J gene: TRBJ1-2; D gene: .; clone size: .
CDR3 protein: CASSDRSFSNQPQHF; CDR3 DNA: TGTGCCAGCTCGGACAGGAGTTTTAGCAATCAGCCCCAGCATTTT; CDR3 length: 15; V gene: TRBV27; J gene: TRBJ1-5; D gene: TRBD1; clone size: .
CDR3 protein: CASGTGTPSYEQYF; CDR3 DNA: TGTGCCAGTGGAACAGGGACACCCTCCTACGAGCAGTACTTC; CDR3 length: 14; V gene: TRBV19; J gene: TRBJ2-7; D gene: .; clone size: .
CDR3 protein: CASKDSAGGTEAFF; CDR3 DNA: TGTGCCAGCAAAGACTCAGCAGGGGGCACTGAAGCTTTCTTT; CDR3 length: 14; V gene: TRBV13; J gene: TRBJ1-1; D gene: TRBD1; clone size: .
CDR3 protein: CASSPTQGRDYNEQFF; CDR3 DNA: TGTGCCAGCAGCCCAACGCAAGGACGGGATTACAATGAGCAGTTCTTC; CDR3 length: 16; V gene: TRBV7-9; J gene: TRBJ2-1; D gene: .; clone size: .
CDR3 protein: CASRLTVSTGELFF; CDR3 DNA: TGTGCCAGCAGGCTTACAGTCTCCACCGGGGAGCTGTTTTTT; CDR3 length: 14; V gene: TRBV7-9; J gene: TRBJ2-2; D gene: .; clone size: once
CDR3 protein: CASSLTPGGTQYF; CDR3 DNA: TGTGCCAGCAGCTTGACCCCCGGTGGTACGCAGTATTTT; CDR3 length: 13; V gene: TRBV5-4; J gene: TRBJ2-3; D gene: .; clone size: .
CDR3 protein: CASSGRLAGTDTQYF; CDR3 DNA: TGTGCCAGCAGTGGAAGACTAGCGGGAACAGATACGCAGTATTTT; CDR3 length: 15; V gene: TRBV6-1; J gene: TRBJ2-3; D gene: TRBD2; clone size: .
CDR3 protein: CASSRASGGYEQYF; CDR3 DNA: TGTGCCAGCTCACGGGCTAGCGGGGGGTACGAGCAGTACTTC; CDR3 length: 14; V gene: TRBV18; J gene: TRBJ2-7; D gene: TRBD2; clone size: .
CDR3 protein: CASSPWDRPVEAFF; CDR3 DNA: TGTGCCAGCAGCCCCTGGGACAGGCCAGTTGAAGCTTTCTTT; CDR3 length: 14; V gene: TRBV7-9; J gene: TRBJ1-1; D gene: TRBD1; clone size: .
CDR3 protein: CASSEYQAGHSYNEQFF; CDR3 DNA: TGTGCCAGCAGTGAATACCAAGCGGGGCACTCCTACAATGAGCAGTTCTTC; CDR3 length: 17; V gene: TRBV2; J gene: TRBJ2-1; D gene: TRBD2; clone size: .
CDR3 protein: CSVGGDRGGTGELFF; CDR3 DNA: TGCAGCGTTGGAGGAGACAGGGGTGGGACCGGGGAGCTGTTTTTT; CDR3 length: 15; V gene: TRBV29-1; J gene: TRBJ2-2; D gene: TRBD1; clone size: .
CDR3 protein: CSVEDTQGPDTQYF; CDR3 DNA: TGCAGCGTTGAAGATACGCAGGGCCCAGATACGCAGTATTTT; CDR3 length: 14; V gene: TRBV29-1; J gene: TRBJ2-3; D gene: .; clone size: .
CDR3 protein: CASRATGRNTIYF; CDR3 DNA: TGTGCCAGCAGAGCGACAGGGAGGAACACCATATATTTT; CDR3 length: 13; V gene: TRBV9; J gene: TRBJ1-3; D gene: TRBD1; clone size: .
CDR3 protein: CASSSQQTTEAFF; CDR3 DNA: TGTGCCAGCAGCTCTCAACAGACCACTGAAGCTTTCTTT; CDR3 length: 13; V gene: TRBV11-3; J gene: TRBJ1-1; D gene: .; clone size: .
CDR3 protein: CASSLWGARYEKLFF; CDR3 DNA: TGTGCCAGCAGTTTATGGGGGGCGCGGTATGAAAAACTGTTTTTT; CDR3 length: 15; V gene: TRBV28; J gene: TRBJ1-4; D gene: .; clone size: few
CDR3 protein: CASSFLNSPLHF; CDR3 DNA: TGTGCCAGCAGTTTCCTCAATTCACCCCTCCACTTT; CDR3 length: 12; V gene: TRBV27; J gene: TRBJ1-6; D gene: .; clone size: once
CDR3 protein: CATSRDVNRAGEQFF; CDR3 DNA: TGTGCCACCAGCAGAGATGTAAACAGGGCAGGTGAGCAGTTCTTC; CDR3 length: 15; V gene: TRBV15; J gene: TRBJ2-1; D gene: .; clone size: .
CDR3 protein: CSVGTSGGRDEQFF; CDR3 DNA: TGCAGCGTCGGGACTAGCGGGGGGCGGGATGAGCAGTTCTTC; CDR3 length: 14; V gene: TRBV29-1; J gene: TRBJ2-1; D gene: TRBD2; clone size: .
CDR3 protein: CASSEDSGTGSETQYF; CDR3 DNA: TGTGCCAGCAGTGAAGACTCCGGGACAGGGTCAGAGACCCAGTACTTC; CDR3 length: 16; V gene: TRBV6-1; J gene: TRBJ2-5; D gene: TRBD1; clone size: .
CDR3 protein: CVSSLTAGEETQYF; CDR3 DNA: TGTGTCAGCAGCCTAACGGCAGGTGAAGAGACCCAGTACTTC; CDR3 length: 14; V gene: TRBV7-9; J gene: TRBJ2-5; D gene: .; clone size: .
CDR3 protein: CATSGTGVLTDTQYF; CDR3 DNA: TGTGCCACCAGCGGTACAGGGGTTCTCACAGATACGCAGTATTTT; CDR3 length: 15; V gene: TRBV15; J gene: TRBJ2-3; D gene: TRBD1; clone size: .
CDR3 protein: CASSIGGYLFLSYEQYF; CDR3 DNA: TGTGCCAGCAGTATCGGGGGGTACCTCTTCCTCTCCTACGAGCAGTACTTC; CDR3 length: 17; V gene: TRBV28; J gene: TRBJ2-7; D gene: TRBD2; clone size: .
CDR3 protein: CASSPLGAGAYEQYF; CDR3 DNA: TGTGCCAGCTCGCCCCTTGGAGCAGGGGCCTACGAGCAGTACTTC; CDR3 length: 15; V gene: TRBV18; J gene: TRBJ2-7; D gene: .; clone size: .
CDR3 protein: CASSSWASGGAWADTQYF; CDR3 DNA: TGTGCCAGCAGCTCTTGGGCTAGCGGGGGGGCATGGGCAGATACGCAGTATTTT; CDR3 length: 18; V gene: TRBV7-3; J gene: TRBJ2-3; D gene: TRBD2; clone size: .
CDR3 protein: CASSSSSGGAANEQFF; CDR3 DNA: TGTGCCAGCAGCTCATCTAGCGGGGGGGCGGCCAATGAGCAGTTCTTC; CDR3 length: 16; V gene: TRBV4-2; J gene: TRBJ2-1; D gene: TRBD2; clone size: .
CDR3 protein: CASSVVATSGTQYF; CDR3 DNA: TGTGCCAGCAGCGTAGTTGCCACCAGTGGGACCCAGTACTTC; CDR3 length: 14; V gene: TRBV9; J gene: TRBJ2-5; D gene: .; clone size: .